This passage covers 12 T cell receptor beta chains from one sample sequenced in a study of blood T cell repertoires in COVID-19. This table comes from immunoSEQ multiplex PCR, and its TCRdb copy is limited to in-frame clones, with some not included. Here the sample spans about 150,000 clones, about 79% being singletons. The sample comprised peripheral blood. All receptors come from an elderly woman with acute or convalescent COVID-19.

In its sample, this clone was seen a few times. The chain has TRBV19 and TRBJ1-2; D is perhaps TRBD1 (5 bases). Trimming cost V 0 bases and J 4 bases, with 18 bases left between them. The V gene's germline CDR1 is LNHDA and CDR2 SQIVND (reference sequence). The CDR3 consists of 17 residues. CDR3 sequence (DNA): TGTGCCAGTAGTATAGATCGAGCGCGGGGGTTGCGCTATGGCTACACCTTC. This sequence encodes CASSIDRARGLRYGYTF.

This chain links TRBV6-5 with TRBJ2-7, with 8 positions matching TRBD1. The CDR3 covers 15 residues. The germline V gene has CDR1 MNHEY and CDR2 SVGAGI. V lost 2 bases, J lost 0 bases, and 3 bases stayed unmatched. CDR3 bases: TGTGCCAGCAGTTACACGGACAGGGACTCCTACGAGCAGTACTTC. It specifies CASSYTDRDSYEQYF.

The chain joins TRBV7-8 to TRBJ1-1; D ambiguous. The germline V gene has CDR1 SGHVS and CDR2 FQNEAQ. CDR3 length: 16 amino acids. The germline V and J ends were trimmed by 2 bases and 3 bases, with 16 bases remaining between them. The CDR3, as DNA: TGTGCCAGCAGCTTACTGCCGTATGGGAGGGACACTGAAGCTTTCTTT. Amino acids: CASSLLPYGRDTEAFF.

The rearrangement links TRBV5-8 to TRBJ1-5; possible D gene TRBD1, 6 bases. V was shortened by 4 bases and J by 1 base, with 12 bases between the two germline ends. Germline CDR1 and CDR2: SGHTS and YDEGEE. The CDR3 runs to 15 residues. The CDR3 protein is CASSLRGASNQPQHF. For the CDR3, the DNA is TGTGCCAGCAGCCTTCGGGGGGCGAGCAATCAGCCCCAGCATTTT.

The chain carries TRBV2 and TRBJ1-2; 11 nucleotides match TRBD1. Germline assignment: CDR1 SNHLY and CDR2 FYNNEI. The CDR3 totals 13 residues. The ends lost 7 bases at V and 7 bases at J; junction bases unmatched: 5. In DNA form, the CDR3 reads TGTGCCAGCAATACCGGGACAGGGGGTGGCTACACCTTC. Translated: CASNTGTGGGYTF.

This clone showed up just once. CDR3 DNA sequence: TGTGCCATCAGTCAGGGACAGGGGAACACTGAAGCTTTCTTT. Translating it yields CAISQGQGNTEAFF. V is TRBV10-3 and J is TRBJ1-1; 9 nucleotides line up with TRBD1. From germline, CDR1 is ENHRY and CDR2 SYGVKD. CDR3 length: 14 residues. J lost 1 base, V lost 5 bases, and 2 bases had no gene match.

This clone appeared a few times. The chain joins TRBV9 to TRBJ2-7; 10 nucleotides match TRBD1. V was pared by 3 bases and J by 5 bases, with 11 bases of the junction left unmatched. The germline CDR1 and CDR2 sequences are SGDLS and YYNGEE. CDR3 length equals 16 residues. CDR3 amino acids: CASSEGGQGIAHEQYF. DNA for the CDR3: TGTGCCAGCAGCGAGGGGGGACAGGGGATAGCGCACGAGCAGTACTTC.

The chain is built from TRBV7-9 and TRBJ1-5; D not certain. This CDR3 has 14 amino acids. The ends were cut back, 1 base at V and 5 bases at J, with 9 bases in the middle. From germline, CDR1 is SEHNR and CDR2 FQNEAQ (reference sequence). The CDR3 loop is CASSLGVSDQPQHF. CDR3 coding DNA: TGTGCCAGCAGCTTAGGCGTATCGGATCAGCCCCAGCATTTT.

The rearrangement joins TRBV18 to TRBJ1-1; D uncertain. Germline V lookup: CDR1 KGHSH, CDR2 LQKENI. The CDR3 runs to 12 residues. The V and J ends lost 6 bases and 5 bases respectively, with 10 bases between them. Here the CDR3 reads CASSRGSTEAFF. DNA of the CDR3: TGTGCCAGCTCTCGAGGGAGTACTGAAGCTTTCTTT.

CDR3 nucleotides: TGTGCCAGCAGCCCCGTTCGGGCTGGGGCCAACGTCCTGACTTTC. It encodes CASSPVRAGANVLTF. This sequence joins TRBV3-1 (or the pseudogene TRBV3-2) and TRBJ2-6, with D uncertain. With 4 bases removed from V and 2 bases from J, the gap between germline ends came to 9 bases. The CDR3 sequence is 15 residues long. The germline gives CDR1 LGHDT, CDR2 YNNKEL (reference sequence).

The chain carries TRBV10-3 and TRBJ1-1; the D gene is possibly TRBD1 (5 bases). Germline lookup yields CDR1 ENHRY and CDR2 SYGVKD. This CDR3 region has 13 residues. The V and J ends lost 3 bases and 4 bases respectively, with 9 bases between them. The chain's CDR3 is CAISEDGGTEAFF. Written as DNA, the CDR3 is TGTGCCATCAGTGAAGACGGGGGCACTGAAGCTTTCTTT.

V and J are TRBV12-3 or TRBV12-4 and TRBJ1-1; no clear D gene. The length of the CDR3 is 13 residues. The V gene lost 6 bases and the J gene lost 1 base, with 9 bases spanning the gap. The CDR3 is CASSPVQNTEAFF. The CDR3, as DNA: TGTGCCAGCAGCCCCGTACAGAACACTGAAGCTTTCTTT.